These 16 T cell receptor beta chains originate from one sample sequenced in a study of blood T cell repertoires in COVID-19. Using immunoSEQ multiplex PCR, the repertoire was profiled, and TCRdb retains in-frame clones only, with some absent. The table lists some 220,000 clones, 84% of them singletons, with 4.5% to 6% in the top ten. The sample comprised peripheral blood. These receptors all come from a woman aged 55-75 years who had recovered from COVID-19.

The chain's CDR3 is CASSVQGDRGEKLFF. In nucleotides, the CDR3 is TGTGCCAGCAGCGTACAGGGGGATAGGGGTGAAAAACTGTTTTTT. The chain combines TRBV9 with TRBJ1-4; 7 bases match TRBD1. Germline V gene lookup returns CDR1 SGDLS and CDR2 YYNGEE. J gave up 7 bases and V 1 base, and 7 bases lay outside the gene matches. The CDR3 length is 15 residues.

This clone was recorded only once. This chain joins TRBV10-3 and TRBJ2-7, with D perhaps matching TRBD1 (6 bases). Germline CDR1 is ENHRY and CDR2 is SYGVKD. CDR3 size: 14 residues. The V and J ends lost 10 bases and 5 bases respectively, with 21 bases between them. CDR3 nucleotide sequence: TGTGCCACCCAAGTTGCAGGGGAAGGGGACGAGCAGTACTTC. Translating it yields CATQVAGEGDEQYF.

This clone showed up just a few times. V usage is TRBV2 and J usage is TRBJ2-2, with 10 positions matching TRBD1. The germline V gene encodes CDR1 SNHLY and CDR2 FYNNEI. V lost 2 bases to trimming and J lost 7 bases; unmatched junction nucleotides: 7. The CDR3 extends over 16 amino acids. The CDR3 loop is CASSEQGTGVFGELFF. The CDR3 DNA reads as TGTGCCAGCAGTGAACAAGGGACAGGGGTTTTCGGGGAGCTGTTTTTT.

The chain links TRBV2 to TRBJ2-1; TRBD2 aligns across 11 bases. J was trimmed by 5 bases and V by 6 bases; bases with no gene match: 6. The CDR3 length is 15 residues. Germline-derived CDR1 and CDR2 are SNHLY and FYNNEI. CDR3 protein: CASRALAGGHNEQFF. Written as DNA, the CDR3 is TGTGCCAGCAGGGCCTTAGCGGGGGGGCACAATGAGCAGTTCTTC.

The chain uses TRBV9 and TRBJ2-3; D gene unclear. CDR1 and CDR2 (germline): SGDLS, YYNGEE. The CDR3 contains 13 residues. V was clipped by 5 bases and J by 7 bases, with 14 bases between them. The CDR3 coding sequence is TGTGCCAGCAGTCGTCCCATACATCATACGCAGTATTTT. The encoded protein is CASSRPIHHTQYF.

V gene TRBV18 combines with J gene TRBJ1-3; possible D gene TRBD1, 6 bases. This CDR3 comprises 14 residues. V was shortened by 6 bases and J by 8 bases, with 17 bases between the two germline ends. Germline V gene data show CDR1 as KGHSH and CDR2 as LQKENI. The CDR3 DNA follows: TGTGCCAGCTCTCCAACGGGGGGCGAGGACACCATATATTTT. Its translation: CASSPTGGEDTIYF.

V gene TRBV5-4 combines with J gene TRBJ1-2; D might be TRBD1 (5 bases). Germline lookup yields CDR1 SGHNT and CDR2 YYREEE (reference sequence). This CDR3 is 13 amino acids long. Deletions cut 4 bases from V and 8 bases from J, with 15 bases between. The CDR3 sequence is CASSRGADLGYTF. CDR3 in DNA: TGTGCCAGCAGCCGCGGGGCCGACTTGGGCTACACCTTC.

This chain links TRBV10-3 with TRBJ1-1, with 8 nucleotides matching TRBD1. This CDR3 is built from 14 residues. Germline V CDR1 and CDR2: ENHRY, SYGVKD. The V gene end was trimmed by 4 bases and the J gene end by 3 bases; junction bases not matched to a gene: 4. The CDR3 bases are TGTGCCATCAGTGTTGGGACAGGAGACACTGAAGCTTTCTTT. It codes for CAISVGTGDTEAFF.

The chain couples TRBV7-9 to TRBJ2-7; 11 nucleotides align to TRBD1. The CDR3 runs to 17 residues. Germline V gene sequence: CDR1 SEHNR, CDR2 FQNEAQ (reference sequence). V lost 4 bases to trimming and J lost 3 bases; unmatched junction nucleotides: 11. As DNA, the CDR3 is TGTGCCAGCAGCTACCGGACAGGGGGCCCGACCGTCTACGAGCAGTACTTC. Encoded protein: CASSYRTGGPTVYEQYF.

J is TRBJ2-3 and V is TRBV7-9; 7 nucleotides align to TRBD2. The CDR3 has 14 amino acids. Germline assignment: CDR1 SEHNR and CDR2 FQNEAQ (reference sequence). V lost 4 bases and J lost 4; bases outside the gene matches: 5. The CDR3, as DNA: TGTGCCAGCAGCTATGCGGGGGTTCCAGATACGCAGTATTTT. It specifies CASSYAGVPDTQYF.

The CDR3 spells CSASSGGPSYNEQFF. CDR3 in DNA: TGCAGTGCTAGTAGCGGGGGGCCCTCCTACAATGAGCAGTTCTTC. The genes are TRBV20-1 and TRBJ2-1, with 10 bases that match TRBD2. Germline CDR1 and CDR2: DFQATT and SNEGSKA (reference sequence). The CDR3 has 15 residues. Germline trimming cut 3 bases from V and 0 bases from J; bases unmatched to any gene: 2.

The V call is TRBV3-1 (or the pseudogene TRBV3-2), the J call TRBJ2-5; TRBD1 matches at 10 bases. There are 13 residues in the CDR3. The ends lost 4 bases at V and 4 bases at J; junction bases unmatched: 0. Per the germline V gene, CDR1 is LGHDT and CDR2 is YNNKEL (reference sequence). CDR3 nucleotides: TGTGCCAGCAGCCGGACAGGGGGAGAGACCCAGTACTTC. It yields the protein CASSRTGGETQYF.

This rearrangement joins TRBV5-1 to TRBJ2-1; possible D gene TRBD1, 5 bases. The CDR3 totals 13 residues. Between the trimmed V and J ends, which lost 0 bases and 4 bases, there was a span of 5 bases. The V gene's germline CDR1 is SGHRS and CDR2 YFSETQ. CDR3 DNA sequence: TGCGCCAGCAGCTTGGGACAGTACAATGAGCAGTTCTTC. Protein: CASSLGQYNEQFF.

The chain couples TRBV2 to TRBJ2-7, with TRBD1 matching 11 bases. Losses at the gene ends were 7 bases for V and 6 bases for J; bases not matched to a gene: 8. CDR1 and CDR2 from the germline V gene are SNHLY and FYNNEI. This CDR3 has 14 residues. CDR3 nucleotide sequence: TGTGCCAGCAAGGGGGACAGGGGGTCGCTCGAGCAGTACTTC. Its protein is CASKGDRGSLEQYF.

The V call is TRBV18, the J call TRBJ2-2; 7 bases line up with TRBD1. CDR3 length: 16 residues. V lost 2 bases and J lost 4; bases outside the gene matches: 7. Germline loops: CDR1 KGHSH, CDR2 LQKENI. The CDR3 bases are TGTGCCAGCTCACCAAGACAGGGTGTCGGCACCGGGGAGCTGTTTTTT. This codes for CASSPRQGVGTGELFF.

This chain joins TRBV6-4 and TRBJ1-2; D not certain. V was cut by 2 bases and J by 4 bases, with 11 bases left in between. The CDR3 has 14 residues. Germline CDR1 reads MRHNA; CDR2 reads SNTAGT. The CDR3 DNA reads TGTGCCAGCAGTGACAGCGCGACTTCCTATGGCTACACCTTC. Translating it yields CASSDSATSYGYTF.